The rows below give T cell receptor beta chains drawn from one sample of a study of T cell responses to AZD1222 COVID-19 vaccine. Profiled with immunoSEQ multiplex PCR; TCRdb holds only in-frame clones, not every one. The table has around 130,000 clones, around 94% seen once. The source was peripheral blood, collected on day 0 of AZD1222 vaccination. The receptors stem from an adult in good health. The CDR3 runs from the conserved cysteine through the conserved F or W. The D gene is left open where the match is weak.

TRBJ2-1 TRBV9 TRBD2 TGTGCCAGCAGCACTAGCGGGATGGGGAATGAGCAGTTCTTC CASSTSGMGNEQFF
TRBJ2-1 TRBV19 NA TGTGCCAGTAGTATAGGAGGGAATGAGCAGTTCTTC CASSIGGNEQFF
TRBJ1-5 TRBV27 NA TGTGCCAGCAGTTCGGCCCCCACGGGCAATCAGCCCCAGCATTTT CASSSAPTGNQPQHF
TRBJ1-2 TRBV7-2 TRBD1 TGTGCCAGCAGCTTAGCTGTGACAGGGGGCTATGGCTACACCTTC CASSLAVTGGYGYTF
TRBJ2-1 TRBV21-1 NA TGTGCCAGCAGCGGAATGGATGAGCAGTTCTTC CASSGMDEQFF
TRBJ2-7 TRBV2 TRBD1 TGTGCCAGCAAAAAAGGGGACAGGGTTTGGGAGCAGTACTTC CASKKGDRVWEQYF
TRBJ2-1 TRBV20-1 NA TGCAGTGCTAGTGGCGGGCCTACAGCTGAGCAGTTCTTC CSASGGPTAEQFF
TRBJ2-2 TRBV5-1 TRBD1 TGCGCCAGCAGCGTTGACAGGGGTACGGCCGGGGAGCTGTTTTTT CASSVDRGTAGELFF
TRBJ1-2 TRBV7-8 NA TGTGCCAGCAGCTTAGACGGATATGGCTACACCTTC CASSLDGYGYTF
TRBJ2-1 TRBV7-6 TRBD2 TGTGCCAGCAGCTTTACTAGCGGGAGGTACAATGAGCAGTTCTTC CASSFTSGRYNEQFF